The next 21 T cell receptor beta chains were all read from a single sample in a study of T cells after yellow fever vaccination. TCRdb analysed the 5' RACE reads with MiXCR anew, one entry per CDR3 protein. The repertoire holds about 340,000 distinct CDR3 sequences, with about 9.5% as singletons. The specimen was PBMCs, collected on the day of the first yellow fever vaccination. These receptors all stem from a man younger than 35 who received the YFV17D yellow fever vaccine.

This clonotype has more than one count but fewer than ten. The CDR3 here is CASYQSDTQYF. In DNA form, the CDR3 reads TGTGCCAGCTATCAGTCAGATACGCAGTATTTT. The J gene is TRBJ2-3, the V gene TRBV11-2, with D unclear. The CDR3 sequence is 11 residues long. Trimming cost V 8 bases and J 4 bases, with 7 bases left between them. Germline assignment: CDR1 SGHAT and CDR2 FQNNGV.

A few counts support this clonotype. CDR3 residues: CASTDSGDSNQPQHF. The CDR3 DNA reads TGTGCCAGCACCGATTCGGGGGATAGCAATCAGCCCCAGCATTTT. The V and J genes are TRBV5-6 and TRBJ1-5, with D possibly TRBD1 on 5 matching bases. This CDR3 contains 15 residues. CDR1 and CDR2 from the germline V gene are SGHDT and YYEEEE. The V gene lost 6 bases and the J gene lost 0 bases, with 13 bases spanning the gap. Variable domain in full (rest from reference TRBV5-6 and TRBJ1-5): DAGVTQSPTHLIKTRGQQVTLRCSPKSGHDTVSWYQQALGQGPQFIFQYYEEEERQRGNFPDRFSGHQFPNYSSELNVNALLLGDSALYLCASTDSGDSNQPQHFGDGTRLSIL.

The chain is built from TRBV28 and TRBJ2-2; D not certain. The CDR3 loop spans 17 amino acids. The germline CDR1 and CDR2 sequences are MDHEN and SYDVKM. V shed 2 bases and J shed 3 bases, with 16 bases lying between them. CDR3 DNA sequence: TGTGCCAGCAGTTTACTTCTCGTCTCTGAATACACCGGGGAGCTGTTTTTT. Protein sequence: CASSLLLVSEYTGELFF.

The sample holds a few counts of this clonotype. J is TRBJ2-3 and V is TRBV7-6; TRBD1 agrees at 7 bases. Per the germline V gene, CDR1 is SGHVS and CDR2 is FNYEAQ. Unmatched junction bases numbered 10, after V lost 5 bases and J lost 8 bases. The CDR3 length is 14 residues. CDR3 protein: CASSAGQARSTQYF. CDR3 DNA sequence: TGTGCCAGCAGCGCCGGACAGGCCAGGAGTACGCAGTATTTT.

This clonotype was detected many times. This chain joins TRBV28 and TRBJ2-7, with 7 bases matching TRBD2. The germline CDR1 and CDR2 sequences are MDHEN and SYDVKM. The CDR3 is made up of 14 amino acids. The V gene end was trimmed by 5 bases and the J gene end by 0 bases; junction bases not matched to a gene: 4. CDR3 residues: CASSGGDDSYEQYV. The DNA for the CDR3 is TGTGCCAGCAGTGGGGGGGACGACTCCTACGAGCAGTACGTC.

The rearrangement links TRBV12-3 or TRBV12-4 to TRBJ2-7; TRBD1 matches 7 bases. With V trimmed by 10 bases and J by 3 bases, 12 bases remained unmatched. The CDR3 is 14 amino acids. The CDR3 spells CATSKGQYLYEQYF. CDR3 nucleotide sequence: TGTGCCACGTCGAAGGGACAGTACCTCTACGAGCAGTACTTC.

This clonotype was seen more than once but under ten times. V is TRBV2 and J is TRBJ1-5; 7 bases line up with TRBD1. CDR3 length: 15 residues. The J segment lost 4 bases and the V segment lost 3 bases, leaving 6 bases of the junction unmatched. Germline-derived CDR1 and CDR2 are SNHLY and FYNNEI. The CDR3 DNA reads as TGTGCCAGCAGTGACACACAGGGGTGGAATCAGCCCCAGCATTTT. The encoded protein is CASSDTQGWNQPQHF.

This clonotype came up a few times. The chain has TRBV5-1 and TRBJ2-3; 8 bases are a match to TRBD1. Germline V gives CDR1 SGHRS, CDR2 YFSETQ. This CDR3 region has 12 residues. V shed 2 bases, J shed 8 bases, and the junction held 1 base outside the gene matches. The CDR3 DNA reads TGCGCCAGCAGCTTTCAGGGGGCTACGCAGTATTTT. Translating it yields CASSFQGATQYF.

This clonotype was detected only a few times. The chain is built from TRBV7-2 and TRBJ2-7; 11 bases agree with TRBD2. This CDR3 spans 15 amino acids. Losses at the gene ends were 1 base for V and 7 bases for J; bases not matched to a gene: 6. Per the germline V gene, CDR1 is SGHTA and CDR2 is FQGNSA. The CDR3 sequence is CASSLVSGGAEEQYF. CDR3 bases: TGTGCCAGCAGCTTAGTTAGCGGGGGGGCGGAAGAGCAGTACTTC.

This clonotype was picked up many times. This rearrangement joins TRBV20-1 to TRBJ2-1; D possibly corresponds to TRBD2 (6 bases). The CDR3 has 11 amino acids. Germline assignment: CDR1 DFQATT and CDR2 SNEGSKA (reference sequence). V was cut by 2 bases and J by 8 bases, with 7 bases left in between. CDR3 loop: CSARREDEQFF. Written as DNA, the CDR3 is TGCAGTGCTAGAAGGGAGGATGAGCAGTTCTTC.

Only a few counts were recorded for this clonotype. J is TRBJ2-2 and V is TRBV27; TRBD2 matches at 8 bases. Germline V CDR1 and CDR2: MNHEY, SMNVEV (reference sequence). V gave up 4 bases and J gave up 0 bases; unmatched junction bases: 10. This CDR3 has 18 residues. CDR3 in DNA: TGTGCCAGCAGTTCTATAGGCCCGGGGGGGCCGAACACCGGGGAGCTGTTTTTT. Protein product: CASSSIGPGGPNTGELFF.

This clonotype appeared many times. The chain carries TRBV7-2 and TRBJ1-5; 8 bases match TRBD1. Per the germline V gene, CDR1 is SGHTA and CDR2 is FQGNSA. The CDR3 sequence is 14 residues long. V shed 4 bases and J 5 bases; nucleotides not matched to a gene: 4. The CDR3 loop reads CASSSQGVDQPQHF. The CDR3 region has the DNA TGTGCCAGCAGCTCACAGGGGGTGGATCAGCCCCAGCATTTT.

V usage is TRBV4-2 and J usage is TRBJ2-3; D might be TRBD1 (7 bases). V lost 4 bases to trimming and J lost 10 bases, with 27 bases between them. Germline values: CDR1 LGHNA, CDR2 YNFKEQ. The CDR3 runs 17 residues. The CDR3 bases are TGTGCCAGCAGCCCCCGGGCAGGACAGGAGGGCCCAAGGGCGCAGTATTTT. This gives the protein CASSPRAGQEGPRAQYF.

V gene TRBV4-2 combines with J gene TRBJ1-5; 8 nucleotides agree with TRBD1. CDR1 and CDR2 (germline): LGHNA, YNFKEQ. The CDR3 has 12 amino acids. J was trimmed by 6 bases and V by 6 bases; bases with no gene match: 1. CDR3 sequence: CASSQGAQPQHF. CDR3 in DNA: TGTGCCAGCAGTCAGGGGGCTCAGCCCCAGCATTTT.

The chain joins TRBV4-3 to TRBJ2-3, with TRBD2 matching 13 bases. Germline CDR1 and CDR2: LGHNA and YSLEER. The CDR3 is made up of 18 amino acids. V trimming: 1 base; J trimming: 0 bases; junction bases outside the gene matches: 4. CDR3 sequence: CASSQGGTSGVSTDTQYF. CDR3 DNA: TGCGCCAGCAGCCAAGGGGGGACTAGCGGGGTGAGCACAGATACGCAGTATTTT.

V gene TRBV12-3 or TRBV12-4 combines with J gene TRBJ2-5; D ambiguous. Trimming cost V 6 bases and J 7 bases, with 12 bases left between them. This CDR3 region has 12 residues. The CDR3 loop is CASSSITGTQYF. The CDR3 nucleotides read TGTGCCAGCAGCTCCATCACGGGGACCCAGTACTTC.

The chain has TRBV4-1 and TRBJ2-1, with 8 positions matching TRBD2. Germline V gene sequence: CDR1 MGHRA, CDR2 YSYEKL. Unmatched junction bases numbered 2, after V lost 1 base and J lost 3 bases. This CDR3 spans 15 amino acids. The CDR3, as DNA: TGCGCCAGCAGCCAAGCAAGCGGGGGCTACAATGAGCAGTTCTTC. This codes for CASSQASGGYNEQFF.

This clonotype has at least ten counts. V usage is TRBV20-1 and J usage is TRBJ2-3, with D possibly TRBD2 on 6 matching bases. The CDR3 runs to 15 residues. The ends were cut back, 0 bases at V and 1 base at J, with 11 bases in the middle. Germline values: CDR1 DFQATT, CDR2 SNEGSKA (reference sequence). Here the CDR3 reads CSARDFLAGTDTQYF. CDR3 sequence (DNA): TGCAGTGCTAGAGATTTTTTAGCGGGCACAGATACGCAGTATTTT.

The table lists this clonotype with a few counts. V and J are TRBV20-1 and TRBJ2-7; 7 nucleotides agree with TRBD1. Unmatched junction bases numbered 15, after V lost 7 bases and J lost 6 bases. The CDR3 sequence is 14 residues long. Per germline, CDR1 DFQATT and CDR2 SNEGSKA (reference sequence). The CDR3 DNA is TGCAGTGTTTGGGACAGTTCCCACTGGGGCGAGCAGTACTTC. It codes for CSVWDSSHWGEQYF.

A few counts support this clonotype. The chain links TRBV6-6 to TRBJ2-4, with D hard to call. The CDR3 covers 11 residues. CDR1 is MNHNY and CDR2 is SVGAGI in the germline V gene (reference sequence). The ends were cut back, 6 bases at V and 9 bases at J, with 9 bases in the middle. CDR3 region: CASSSQPIQYF. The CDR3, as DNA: TGTGCCAGCAGCTCGCAACCCATTCAGTACTTC.

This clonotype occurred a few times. The CDR3: CASSWGGNGYTF. DNA of the CDR3: TGCGCCAGCAGCTGGGGGGGAAATGGCTACACCTTC. V usage is TRBV5-1 and J usage is TRBJ1-2, with D perhaps matching TRBD1 (5 bases). Trimming took 3 bases from V and 6 from J, leaving 9 bases between them. The CDR3 runs to 12 residues. Germline values: CDR1 SGHRS, CDR2 YFSETQ.